This T cell receptor beta chain was obtained from a study of blood T cells in healthy people across ages. Overall study findings and caveats: Researchers deemed the diversity estimates from one million T cells underestimates. Whereas aged donors had fewer naive CD4+ cells, long-lived donors had more of them and higher diversity.

This clonotype was picked up a small number of times. The target antigen is unknown. The study isolated at least 6.5 million PBMCs from each sample. Per sample, extraction of total RNA gave at least 5.5 micrograms in every case. A second about 7 to 12 cycle PCR used barcoded and J-beta primers. TCRdb processed the 5' RACE reads anew with MiXCR; each CDR3 protein has one entry. The sample has about 1.8 million distinct CDR3 sequences; roughly 52% are singletons. The CDR3 runs to 16 residues. Germline CDR1 SGHKS, CDR2 YYEKEE (reference sequence). With 4 bases clipped from V and 4 bases from J, the junction kept 10 bases outside the gene matches.

The chain couples TRBV5-5 to TRBJ1-5, with 8 bases fitting TRBD1. Sequencing used blood. The source of this sequence is a woman aged 40 to 50 in good health. CDR3 protein: CASSLDRARANQPQHF. DNA for the CDR3: TGTGCCAGCAGCCTGGACAGGGCCCGTGCTAATCAGCCCCAGCATTTT.